These T cell receptor beta chains were read from a single sample in a study of blood T cell repertoires in COVID-19. Only in-frame clones appear in the TCRdb table, and some are missing; sequencing was by immunoSEQ multiplex PCR. Among 68,000 or so clones listed, 80% to 90% were seen once. Material for sequencing was peripheral blood. Every receptor here comes from a man aged 25 to 45 with acute or convalescent COVID-19. CDR3s include the opening cysteine and the closing phenylalanine or tryptophan. The D gene is left open where the match is weak. Clone size appears in some rows only: once, few, many, or a class for an expanded clone.

TRBV11-2	-	-	TRBJ2-3	CASRLTADTQYF	TGTGCCAGCCGATTAACGGCAGATACGCAGTATTTT
TRBV6-4	-	-	TRBJ2-3	CASSDSRADIDTQYF	TGTGCCAGCAGTGACAGTAGAGCAGACATAGATACGCAGTATTTT
TRBV10-1	-	-	TRBJ2-2	CAREEDGELFF	TGCGCCAGGGAGGAGGACGGGGAGCTGTTTTTT
TRBV5-4	-	-	TRBJ1-6	CASSRGGMSSPLHF	TGTGCCAGCAGCAGGGGAGGGATGAGTTCACCCCTCCACTTT
TRBV6-5	-	-	TRBJ2-7	CASVGRVSYEQYF	TGTGCCAGCGTGGGCAGGGTCTCCTACGAGCAGTACTTC
TRBV9	-	-	TRBJ1-4	CASSVDAGSEKLFF	TGTGCCAGCAGCGTAGATGCCGGGAGCGAAAAACTGTTTTTT
TRBV6-1	medium-sized	TRBD2	TRBJ2-7	CASSEALAGSYEQYF	TGTGCCAGCAGTGAAGCACTAGCGGGCTCCTACGAGCAGTACTTC
TRBV12-5	-	TRBD1	TRBJ2-6	CASGLAPKRTGVRSGANVLTF	TGTGCTAGTGGTTTGGCACCGAAAAGGACAGGGGTACGCTCTGGGGCCAACGTCCTGACTTTC
TRBV10-1	-	TRBD2	TRBJ2-3	CASSEKGAGEGDTQYF	TGCGCCAGCAGTGAGAAAGGAGCGGGAGAGGGAGATACGCAGTATTTT
TRBV28	-	-	TRBJ1-5	CASLTRRTQPQHF	TGTGCCAGCCTAACGAGGAGAACTCAGCCCCAGCATTTT
TRBV12-5	-	-	TRBJ1-5	CASGLVSGPQHF	TGTGCTAGTGGTTTGGTCAGTGGGCCCCAGCATTTT
TRBV6-5	-	-	TRBJ2-4	CATHSFSGKNIQYF	TGTGCCACTCATTCATTTTCCGGCAAAAACATTCAGTACTTC
TRBV18	-	TRBD1	TRBJ1-5	CASSLNDRGSNQPQHF	TGTGCCAGCTCACTCAACGACAGGGGCTCAAATCAGCCCCAGCATTTT
TRBV19	-	TRBD2	TRBJ2-2	CASSMVASGTLTGELFF	TGTGCCAGTAGTATGGTGGCTAGCGGGACCCTCACCGGGGAGCTGTTTTTT
TRBV11-1	-	-	TRBJ2-7	CASSSNYEQYF	TGTGCCAGCAGCAGCAACTACGAGCAGTACTTC
TRBV7-6	few	-	TRBJ2-1	CASSLARTFPNNEQFF	TGTGCCAGCAGCTTAGCGAGAACGTTCCCTAACAATGAGCAGTTCTTC
TRBV4-1	-	-	TRBJ1-2	CASSQEEGGYGYTF	TGCGCCAGCAGCCAAGAGGAGGGAGGCTATGGCTACACCTTC
TRBV5-1	-	TRBD2	TRBJ2-1	CASSSPGLPYNEQFF	TGCGCCAGCAGCTCGCCGGGACTACCCTACAATGAGCAGTTCTTC
TRBV24-1	-	-	TRBJ2-5	CATSDPRTRQETQYF	TGTGCCACCAGTGACCCCAGGACTCGCCAAGAGACCCAGTACTTC
TRBV18	once	TRBD2	TRBJ2-2	CASSTRLANGNTGELFF	TGTGCCAGCTCAACAAGACTAGCGAACGGGAACACCGGGGAGCTGTTTTTT
TRBV19	-	-	TRBJ2-1	CASSIADNSYNEQFF	TGTGCCAGTAGTATAGCGGACAACTCCTACAATGAGCAGTTCTTC
TRBV6-5	once	-	TRBJ2-7	CASSSPGGSTYEQYF	TGTGCCAGCAGTTCCCCCGGCGGATCGACCTACGAGCAGTACTTC